This entry features one TCR beta chain sequence. Its antigen is undetermined. This sample is part of a study of T cells after yellow fever vaccination. General study findings and limits: Subsequent booster samples again held most clones from primary vaccination (under 98% CD4, about 86% CD8). Abundant bulk-population clonotypes could contaminate the FACS-sorted repertoires.

The CDR3 runs 15 residues. Germline CDR1 reads SEHNR; CDR2 reads FQNEAQ (reference sequence). J lost 1 base, V lost 4 bases, and 2 bases had no gene match. MiXCR, applied by TCRdb to the 5' RACE reads, yields one record per CDR3 protein. This sample carries some 420,000 distinct CDR3 sequences, around 20% of them seen once, and the ten largest clones take 18%. This rearrangement joins TRBV7-9 to TRBJ2-3, with 10 bases identical to TRBD1. The source is a man aged 18 to 30 who received the YFV17D yellow fever vaccine. Sequenced here: PBMCs, sampled before the yellow fever booster vaccination. CDR3 DNA sequence: TGTGCCAGCAGCTGGGACAGGGGTGGCACAGATACGCAGTATTTT. Translated, it gives CASSWDRGGTDTQYF.